This T cell receptor beta chain was identified in a study of blood T cell repertoires in COVID-19. Study background: Material from acute and convalescent COVID-19 was sourced from the United States, Italy and Spain. T cells, B-cell-depleted T cells, or PBMCs supplied cDNA or gDNA.

Patients from Seattle were sampled longitudinally, starting during active infection. In the original analysis: Reference gene primer amplification in the assay estimated nucleated cell counts. TCRdb's copy holds only in-frame clones and misses some; the assay was immunoSEQ multiplex PCR. V and J calls and clone size are those listed in that table; D and trimming were worked out from the DNA. In the table there are over 200,000 clones, about 87% of which are singletons. In this sample, this clone turned up a few times. V was pared by 4 bases and J by 7 bases, with 18 bases between. In germline, CDR1 is LNHDA, CDR2 SQIVND (reference sequence). The CDR3 length is 15 residues.

V and J are TRBV19 and TRBJ2-3, with D possibly matching TRBD2 (6 bases). This receptor was obtained from a man aged 25-40 years with COVID-19, enrolled during active disease. Sequencing was done on a sample of peripheral blood. DNA for the CDR3: TGTGCCAGTAGTACGGGACTTTCCTCGGTTAATACGCAGTATTTT. Encoded protein: CASSTGLSSVNTQYF.